These 24 T cell receptor beta chains were all obtained from the same sample, sequenced in a study of T-cell reconstitution after alpha-beta-depleted transplantation in children. Library preparation (for TCRbeta) was performed with unique molecular identifiers. TCRdb reanalysed the PCR reads using MiXCR and keeps one entry per CDR3 protein. The sample includes some 240,000 distinct CDR3 sequences, 9.7% of them seen just once. The sequences come from PBMCs from the stem cell graft donor, collected from the stem cell graft. These receptor sequences come from a human donor who donated a stem cell graft to a child with SCID.

This clonotype was found a few times. The CDR3 sequence is CAISNPGPATEQYF. The CDR3 DNA reads TGTGCCATCAGTAATCCGGGCCCTGCGACCGAGCAGTACTTC. The V call is TRBV10-3, the J call TRBJ2-7; the D is unclear. CDR3 length: 14 residues. Trimming pared 5 bases from V and 6 bases from J, leaving 17 bases between. Germline V CDR1 and CDR2: ENHRY, SYGVKD.

The chain links TRBV20-1 to TRBJ2-5; D is ambiguous. V was clipped by 3 bases and J by 1 base, with 6 bases between them. CDR1 DFQATT and CDR2 SNEGSKA come from the germline V gene (reference sequence). This CDR3 is built from 12 residues. CDR3 amino acids: CSASWLQETQYF. In nucleotides, the CDR3 is TGCAGTGCTAGCTGGCTCCAAGAGACCCAGTACTTC.

This clonotype was detected many times. This chain connects TRBV4-1 to TRBJ2-4; 7 bases match TRBD2. CDR1 is MGHRA and CDR2 is YSYEKL in the germline V gene. V shed 0 bases, J shed 0 bases, and the junction held 8 bases outside the gene matches. The CDR3 loop spans 18 amino acids. CDR3 protein: CASSQEAPSGAAKNIQYF. CDR3 nucleotides: TGCGCCAGCAGCCAAGAGGCGCCCAGCGGGGCAGCCAAAAACATTCAGTACTTC.

This clonotype was detected many times. The chain combines TRBV7-2 with TRBJ2-3; 11 nucleotides align to TRBD1. CDR1 and CDR2 (germline): SGHTA, FQGNSA. With 5 bases clipped from V and 4 bases from J, the junction kept 8 bases outside the gene matches. The CDR3 is 16 residues long. The CDR3 region is CASSTTPGQGADTQYF. CDR3 sequence (DNA): TGTGCCAGCAGCACAACCCCGGGACAGGGGGCAGATACGCAGTATTTT.

This clonotype came up many times. The chain recombines TRBV7-8 with TRBJ2-1; D tentatively reads TRBD1 or TRBD2 (6 bases each). Trimming shortened V by 5 bases and J by 6 bases, and 14 bases separated the two germline ends. There are 14 residues in the CDR3. Germline CDR1 reads SGHVS; CDR2 reads FQNEAQ. Here the CDR3 DNA reads TGTGCCAGCAGCCCAACCTGGGGGGCCAATGAGCAGTTCTTC. Amino acids: CASSPTWGANEQFF.

This clonotype was observed at least ten times. This rearrangement joins TRBV6-1 to TRBJ1-6; no definite D call. Per germline, CDR1 MNHNS and CDR2 SASEGT. The CDR3 sequence is 14 residues long. Trimming shortened V by 7 bases and J by 5 bases, and 12 bases separated the two germline ends. The CDR3, as DNA: TGTGCCAGCACCACGGACGGAAATAATTCACCCCTCCACTTT. It is translated as CASTTDGNNSPLHF.

This clonotype showed up many times. The chain has TRBV3-1 and TRBJ2-1, with TRBD2 identical over 11 bases. Germline-derived CDR1 and CDR2 are LGHDT and YNNKEL (reference sequence). Trimming removed 8 bases from V and 1 base from J; junction bases left unmatched: 4. The CDR3 is 15 amino acids. In DNA form, the CDR3 reads TGTGCCAGCGTCTCTAGCGGGGGGTCCTACAATGAGCAGTTCTTC. Its translation: CASVSSGGSYNEQFF.

This clonotype was recorded many times. This CDR3 is CATSVQAGANVLTF. The DNA for the CDR3 is TGTGCCACCAGTGTCCAGGCTGGGGCCAACGTCCTGACTTTC. The V and J genes are TRBV24-1 and TRBJ2-6; D remains ambiguous. The V gene's germline CDR1 is KGHDR and CDR2 SFDVKD. Trimming took off 5 bases at V and 2 bases at J, with 6 bases between the two ends. This CDR3 has 14 amino acids.

This clonotype occurred many times. The rearrangement joins TRBV15 to TRBJ2-7; D might be TRBD1 (5 bases). V lost 0 bases and J lost 2, with 11 bases in between. CDR3 length equals 15 residues. CDR1 and CDR2 from the germline V gene are LNHNV and YYDKDF (reference sequence). CDR3 nucleotide sequence: TGTGCCACCAGCAGAGATCCCTCAGGGACCTACGAGCAGTACTTC. Its protein is CATSRDPSGTYEQYF.

This clonotype was observed at least ten times. The chain recombines TRBV7-3 with TRBJ1-3, with D uncertain. Germline V CDR1 and CDR2: SGHTA, FQGTGA. V was pared by 2 bases and J by 2 bases, with 10 bases between. The CDR3 has 15 amino acids. The CDR3: CASSLGVEAGNTIYF. As DNA, the CDR3 is TGTGCCAGCAGCTTAGGGGTTGAGGCTGGAAACACCATATATTTT.

This clonotype was counted at least ten times. CDR3 loop: CASSQDRASGDYEQFF. In nucleotides, the CDR3 is TGCGCCAGCAGCCAAGATAGGGCTAGCGGGGACTATGAGCAGTTCTTC. V and J are TRBV4-3 and TRBJ2-1; 9 bases align to TRBD2. Germline CDR1 is LGHNA and CDR2 is YSLEER. The CDR3 consists of 16 residues. Losses at the gene ends were 0 bases for V and 8 bases for J; bases not matched to a gene: 8.

The V call is TRBV27, the J call TRBJ2-7; perhaps D is TRBD1 or TRBD2 (5 bases each). Trimming took 8 bases from V and 0 from J, leaving 14 bases between them. From germline, CDR1 is MNHEY and CDR2 SMNVEV (reference sequence). This CDR3 contains 14 residues. The CDR3 here is CASYPGRRSYEQYF. Here the CDR3 DNA reads TGTGCCAGCTACCCGGGACGGCGCTCCTACGAGCAGTACTTC.

This clonotype was seen at least ten times. CDR3 sequence (DNA): TGCAGTGCTAGAAAAGCGGCGAGCTCCTACAATGAGCAGTTCTTC. It is translated as CSARKAASSYNEQFF. The chain uses TRBV20-1 and TRBJ2-1, with a tentative D call TRBD2 (5 bases). The germline gives CDR1 DFQATT, CDR2 SNEGSKA (reference sequence). CDR3 size: 15 residues. Trimming took 2 bases from V and 0 from J, leaving 11 bases between them.

This clonotype was observed at least ten times. This chain connects TRBV15 to TRBJ2-2; possible D gene TRBD2, 7 bases. The CDR3 is made up of 14 amino acids. CDR1 is LNHNV and CDR2 is YYDKDF in the germline V gene (reference sequence). Deletions cut 1 base from V and 6 bases from J, with 9 bases between. CDR3 DNA sequence: TGTGCCACCAGCAGAGTGCGGGGGCCCGGGGAGCTGTTTTTT. Translated, it gives CATSRVRGPGELFF.

With respect to this clonotype: A read error may be the cause here, since a much bigger clone is one base away. CDR3 protein: CTSSARTGYFYGNEQFF. The CDR3 DNA reads TGTACCAGCAGCGCCCGGACAGGGTATTTCTATGGGAATGAGCAGTTCTTC. The chain combines TRBV12-3 or TRBV12-4 with TRBJ2-1, with TRBD1 matching 8 bases. The CDR3 length is 17 residues.

This clonotype was detected many times. The V gene is TRBV7-2, the J gene TRBJ2-7, with a weak D call TRBD1 (6 bases). V shed 3 bases and J shed 3 bases, with 15 bases lying between them. The length of the CDR3 is 15 residues. From germline, CDR1 is SGHTA and CDR2 FQGNSA. The CDR3 sequence is CASSFGSGHIYEQYF. As DNA, the CDR3 is TGTGCCAGCAGCTTTGGTTCGGGACACATCTACGAGCAGTACTTC.

This clonotype has a count of ten or more. The chain is built from TRBV12-3 or TRBV12-4 and TRBJ2-1; 9 nucleotides agree with TRBD2. V lost 3 bases to trimming and J lost 7 bases; unmatched junction nucleotides: 7. The CDR3 is made up of 15 amino acids. The CDR3 nucleotides read TGTGCCAGCAGTTTTGGCGGGGGGGCCCGGAATGAGCAGTTCTTC. Translating gives CASSFGGGARNEQFF.

This clonotype was observed many times. J is TRBJ2-2 and V is TRBV3-1; 8 bases are a match to TRBD1. CDR1 is LGHDT, CDR2 YNNKEL, per germline (reference sequence). The CDR3 loop spans 14 amino acids. Trimming at V came to 4 bases and at J to 6 bases, leaving 4 bases not matched to a gene. The CDR3 DNA is TGTGCCAGCAGCCCACGGACAGGGCCCGGGGAGCTGTTTTTT. This gives the protein CASSPRTGPGELFF.

This clonotype was detected ten times or more. The rearrangement joins TRBV5-1 to TRBJ1-4; 9 nucleotides match TRBD1. Looked up from germline, CDR1 is SGHRS and CDR2 is YFSETQ. This CDR3 is built from 18 residues. Trimming at V came to 4 bases and at J to 3 bases, leaving 13 bases not matched to a gene. CDR3 sequence (DNA): TGCGCCAGCAGCGGCGGGACAGGGAGGCCTTTATCTAATGAAAAACTGTTTTTT. Translated: CASSGGTGRPLSNEKLFF.

This clonotype was seen at least ten times. The CDR3 region has the DNA TGTGCCAGCAGTGCGAGGGCCCGGTCGTGGGATAATGAAAAACTGTTTTTT. Residues: CASSARARSWDNEKLFF. The V gene is TRBV12-3 or TRBV12-4, the J gene TRBJ1-4; D is unclear. V was cut by 5 bases and J by 4 bases, with 20 bases left in between. The CDR3 length is 17 residues.

This clonotype was found many times. V is TRBV28 and J is TRBJ1-5; D gene unclear. The CDR3 spans 13 residues. V lost 2 bases and J lost 4, with 6 bases in between. Germline V CDR1 and CDR2: MDHEN, SYDVKM. The DNA of the CDR3 is TGTGCCAGCAGTTTACAGCTGAATCAGCCCCAGCATTTT. Translation: CASSLQLNQPQHF. Using reference TRBV28 and TRBJ1-5 for the parts outside the CDR3, the full variable domain is DVKVTQSSRYLVKRTGEKVFLECVQDMDHENMFWYRQDPGLGLRLIYFSYDVKMKEKGDIPEGYSVSREKKERFSLILESASTNQTSMYLCASSLQLNQPQHFGDGTRLSIL.

The chain joins TRBV20-1 to TRBJ1-2; D call uncertain. The germline V and J ends were trimmed by 6 bases and 2 bases, with 16 bases remaining between them. The CDR3 totals 14 residues. The germline V gene encodes CDR1 DFQATT and CDR2 SNEGSKA (reference sequence). The CDR3 DNA sequence: TGCAGTGCCGGAGAGGGATATGGAAACTATGGCTACACCTTC. This sequence encodes CSAGEGYGNYGYTF.

This clonotype has ten or more counts. This chain uses TRBV7-2 with TRBJ2-1, with 8 bases aligning to TRBD1. The trim removed 5 bases at V and 4 bases at J, leaving 4 bases unmatched. This CDR3 has 14 residues. Per germline, CDR1 SGHTA and CDR2 FQGNSA. CDR3 region: CASSIRTGYNEQFF. The CDR3 DNA reads TGTGCCAGCAGCATCCGGACAGGGTACAATGAGCAGTTCTTC.

In nucleotides, the CDR3 is TGTGCCAGCTCACCACCGGCCCGAAGTTTGAACACTGAAGCTTTCTTT. It yields the protein CASSPPARSLNTEAFF. The V and J genes are TRBV18 and TRBJ1-1; D call uncertain. V lost 0 bases and J 0 bases, leaving 11 bases between the germline ends. Germline CDR1 and CDR2: KGHSH and LQKENI. This CDR3 spans 16 amino acids. The variable domain in full, with the rest retrieved from reference TRBV18 and TRBJ1-1, is NAGVMQNPRHLVRRRGQEARLRCSPMKGHSHVYWYRQLPEEGLKFMVYLQKENIIDESGMPKERFSAEFPKEGPSILRIQQVVRGDSAAYFCASSPPARSLNTEAFFGQGTRLTVV.